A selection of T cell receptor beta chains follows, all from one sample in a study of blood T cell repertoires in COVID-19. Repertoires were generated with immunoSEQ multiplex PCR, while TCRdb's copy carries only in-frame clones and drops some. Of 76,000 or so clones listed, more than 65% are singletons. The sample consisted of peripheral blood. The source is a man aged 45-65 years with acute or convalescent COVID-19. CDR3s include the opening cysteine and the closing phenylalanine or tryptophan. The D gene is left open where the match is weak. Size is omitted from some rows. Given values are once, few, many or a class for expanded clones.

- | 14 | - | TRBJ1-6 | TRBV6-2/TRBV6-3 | CASSKTEFGSALHF | TGTGCCAGCAGTAAGACAGAATTTGGTTCAGCCCTCCACTTT
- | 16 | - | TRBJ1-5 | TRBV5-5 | CASSLDLQAGYQPQHF | TGTGCCAGCAGCTTGGATCTACAGGCGGGGTATCAGCCCCAGCATTTT
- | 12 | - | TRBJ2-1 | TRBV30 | CAWSRSSNEQFF | TGTGCCTGGAGTCGTAGTTCCAATGAGCAGTTCTTC
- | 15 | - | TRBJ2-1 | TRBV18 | CASSPEQDPYNEQFF | TGTGCCAGCTCACCGGAGCAAGACCCTTACAATGAGCAGTTCTTC
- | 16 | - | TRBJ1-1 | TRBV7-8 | CASSLSGGVMNTEAFF | TGTGCCAGCAGCTTGTCCGGGGGGGTAATGAACACTGAAGCTTTCTTT
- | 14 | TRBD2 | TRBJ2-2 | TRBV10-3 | CAMKPTSDTGELFF | TGTGCCATGAAACCCACTAGCGACACCGGGGAGCTGTTTTTT
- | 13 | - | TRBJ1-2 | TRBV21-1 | CAIGKGRSYGYTF | TGTGCCATTGGTAAGGGGCGCTCCTATGGCTACACCTTC
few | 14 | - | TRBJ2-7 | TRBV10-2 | CASTRGSPTYEQYF | TGCGCCAGCACGAGAGGCAGTCCCACCTACGAGCAGTACTTC
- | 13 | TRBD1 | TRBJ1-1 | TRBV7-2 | CASSLFPDRVTFF | TGTGCCAGCAGCTTATTCCCCGACAGGGTGACTTTCTTT
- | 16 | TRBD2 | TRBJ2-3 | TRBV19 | CASSKLAGAGTDTQYF | TGTGCCAGTAGTAAACTAGCGGGGGCCGGCACAGATACGCAGTATTTT
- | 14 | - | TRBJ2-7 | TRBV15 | CATSRGGGSYEQYF | TGTGCCACCAGCAGAGGAGGAGGGTCCTACGAGCAGTACTTC
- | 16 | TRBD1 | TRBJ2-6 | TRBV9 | CASSVGGQAGANVLTF | TGTGCCAGCAGCGTAGGGGGACAGGCTGGGGCCAACGTCCTGACTTTC
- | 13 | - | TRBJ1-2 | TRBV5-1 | CASSLDRADGYTF | TGCGCCAGCAGCTTGGACAGAGCGGACGGCTACACCTTC
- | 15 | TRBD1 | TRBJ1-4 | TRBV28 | CASRSGQGPNEKLFF | TGTGCCAGCAGATCTGGACAGGGACCTAATGAAAAACTGTTTTTT
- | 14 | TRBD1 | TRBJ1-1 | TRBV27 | CASSSGTANTEAFF | TGTGCCAGCAGTTCGGGGACAGCGAACACTGAAGCTTTCTTT
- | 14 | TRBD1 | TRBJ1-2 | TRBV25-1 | CASSENDRAGGYTF | TGTGCCAGCAGTGAAAACGACAGGGCGGGCGGCTACACCTTC
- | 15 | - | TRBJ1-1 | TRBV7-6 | CASSLVRVELQQAFF | TGTGCCAGCAGCTTAGTCCGGGTCGAACTACAACAAGCTTTCTTT
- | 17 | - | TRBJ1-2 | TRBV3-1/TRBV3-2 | CASSQVSVTPGDSGYTF | TGTGCCAGCAGCCAAGTTTCTGTCACTCCTGGTGACAGTGGCTACACCTTC
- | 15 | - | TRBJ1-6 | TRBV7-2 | CASSLEAVPKSPLHF | TGTGCCAGCAGCTTAGAAGCGGTCCCCAAGTCACCCCTCCACTTT
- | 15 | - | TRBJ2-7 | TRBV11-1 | CASSHPQVPLREQYF | TGTGCCAGCAGCCACCCCCAAGTACCTTTGCGCGAGCAGTACTTC
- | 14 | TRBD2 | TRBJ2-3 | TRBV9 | CASSTRTSGSEQYF | TGTGCCAGCAGCACCCGGACTAGCGGGAGTGAGCAGTATTTT
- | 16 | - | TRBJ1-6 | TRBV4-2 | CASSQAGAGRNSPLHF | TGTGCCAGCAGCCAAGCCGGGGCCGGGAGGAATTCACCCCTCCACTTT